The 18 T cell receptor beta chains reported below all come from one sample, sequenced in a study of blood T cell repertoires in COVID-19. Measured with immunoSEQ multiplex PCR; TCRdb has only the in-frame clones, and not every one. The repertoire has about 24,000 clones, roughly nine tenths of them found once; the top ten carry about 26%. The source material was peripheral blood. The receptor set was obtained from a man in his 70s with COVID-19, enrolled during active disease.

The chain carries TRBV6-2 or TRBV6-3 and TRBJ1-2; D is possibly TRBD1 (5 bases). The CDR3 runs 14 residues. Between the trimmed V and J ends, which lost 0 bases and 6 bases, there was a span of 11 bases. CDR1 is MNHEY, CDR2 SVGEGT, per germline. This chain's CDR3 is CASSYSARADGYTF. The CDR3 nucleotides read TGTGCCAGCAGTTACTCAGCCAGGGCGGATGGCTACACCTTC.

This sequence joins TRBV10-2 and TRBJ1-4; D is perhaps TRBD1 (6 bases). Per germline, CDR1 WSHSY and CDR2 SAAADI. The CDR3 covers 16 residues. Trimming took 9 bases from V and 1 from J, leaving 18 bases between them. Here the CDR3 DNA reads TGCGCCAGTCATCCAGAACAGGGTAGAACTAATGAAAAACTGTTTTTT. Translation: CASHPEQGRTNEKLFF.

V and J are TRBV5-6 and TRBJ2-1, with 8 nucleotides matching TRBD2. V dropped 4 bases and J dropped 6; count of bases not matched to a gene: 6. CDR3 size: 14 residues. Germline V gene data show CDR1 as SGHDT and CDR2 as YYEEEE. In nucleotides, the CDR3 is TGTGCCAGCAGCCCGTCCAGCGGGAGCAATGAGCAGTTCTTC. Its translation: CASSPSSGSNEQFF.

V gene TRBV5-5 combines with J gene TRBJ2-7; 7 bases fit TRBD1. CDR1 and CDR2 (germline): SGHKS, YYEKEE (reference sequence). Trimming cost V 1 base and J 3 bases; bases outside gene matches: 4. The CDR3 consists of 14 residues. The CDR3 reads CASSLSGQFYEQYF. DNA of the CDR3: TGTGCCAGCAGCTTGTCGGGACAGTTCTACGAGCAGTACTTC.

The genes are TRBV6-5 and TRBJ2-5; TRBD2 is a possible D gene (5 bases). The CDR3 loop spans 14 amino acids. Trimming stripped 0 bases from V and 6 bases from J, with 11 bases between. Germline V gene sequence: CDR1 MNHEY, CDR2 SVGAGI. The CDR3 region is CASSYSPGEKTQYF. The CDR3, as DNA: TGTGCCAGCAGTTACTCCCCCGGGGAAAAGACCCAGTACTTC.

The chain recombines TRBV29-1 with TRBJ2-7, with 7 bases fitting TRBD1. CDR3 size: 14 residues. Trimming cost V 4 bases and J 1 base; bases outside gene matches: 7. From germline, CDR1 is SQVTM and CDR2 ANQGSEA. CDR3: CSVGGQGDSYEQYF. CDR3 nucleotide sequence: TGCAGCGTTGGAGGGCAGGGGGATTCCTACGAGCAGTACTTC.

This chain uses TRBV24-1 with TRBJ2-1; 10 bases align to TRBD2. Germline V gene sequence: CDR1 KGHDR, CDR2 SFDVKD. V shed 6 bases, J shed 8 bases, and the junction held 9 bases outside the gene matches. The CDR3 has 15 amino acids. The CDR3 loop reads CATSSGGAGYDEQFF. Written as DNA, the CDR3 is TGTGCCACCAGTAGCGGGGGGGCCGGATACGATGAGCAGTTCTTC.

The V and J genes are TRBV2 and TRBJ2-1; possibly TRBD2 for D (5 bases). This CDR3 spans 15 amino acids. Trimming took 7 bases from V and 6 from J, leaving 19 bases between them. From germline, CDR1 is SNHLY and CDR2 FYNNEI. The CDR3 here is CASTVTANLANEQFF. For the CDR3, the DNA is TGTGCCAGCACCGTGACCGCGAACCTAGCCAATGAGCAGTTCTTC.

V gene TRBV11-1 combines with J gene TRBJ1-5, with TRBD1 as a possible D gene (5 bases). Per germline, CDR1 SGHAT and CDR2 FQDESV (reference sequence). The CDR3 contains 13 residues. V was clipped by 4 bases and J by 9 bases, with 13 bases between them. CDR3 sequence: CASSSGLGAPQHF. For the CDR3, the DNA is TGTGCCAGCAGCTCCGGGCTTGGGGCGCCCCAGCATTTT.

This rearrangement joins TRBV5-4 to TRBJ2-5; 8 bases are a match to TRBD1. Germline CDR1 SGHNT, CDR2 YYREEE (reference sequence). The ends lost 3 bases at V and 5 bases at J; junction bases unmatched: 3. CDR3 size: 13 residues. The CDR3 here is CASSSTGAETQYF. For the CDR3, the DNA is TGTGCCAGCAGCTCGACAGGGGCCGAGACCCAGTACTTC. Complete variable domain (other parts from reference TRBV5-4 and TRBJ2-5): ETGVTQSPTHLIKTRGQQVTLRCSSQSGHNTVSWYQQALGQGPQFIFQYYREEENGRGNFPPRFSGLQFPNYSSELNVNALELDDSALYLCASSSTGAETQYFGPGTRLLVL.

CDR3 amino acids: CASGRGAEAFF. The CDR3 coding sequence is TGTGCCAGTGGGCGGGGAGCTGAAGCTTTCTTT. The V gene is TRBV19, the J gene TRBJ1-1; no definite D call. The germline V and J ends were trimmed by 8 bases and 6 bases, with 10 bases remaining between them. The length of the CDR3 is 11 residues. Germline CDR1 reads LNHDA; CDR2 reads SQIVND (reference sequence). The whole variable domain, filled in from reference TRBV19 and TRBJ1-1, reads DGGITQSPKYLFRKEGQNVTLSCEQNLNHDAMYWYRQDPGQGLRLIYYSQIVNDFQKGDIAEGYSVSREKKESFPLTVTSAQKNPTAFYLCASGRGAEAFFGQGTRLTVV.

The chain links TRBV27 to TRBJ2-7; possible D gene TRBD1, 6 bases. The germline CDR1 and CDR2 sequences are MNHEY and SMNVEV (reference sequence). V was shortened by 1 base and J by 3 bases, with 10 bases between the two germline ends. CDR3 length equals 14 residues. The DNA for the CDR3 is TGTGCCAGCAGTTTATGGCCAGGGGACTACGAGCAGTACTTC. It is translated as CASSLWPGDYEQYF.

The rearrangement uses TRBV5-6 and TRBJ2-3; 8 bases are a match to TRBD1. The germline CDR1 and CDR2 sequences are SGHDT and YYEEEE. With V trimmed by 0 bases and J by 2 bases, 2 bases remained unmatched. CDR3 length: 15 residues. In DNA form, the CDR3 reads TGTGCCAGCAGCTTGGGGACAGGGTACACAGATACGCAGTATTTT. Amino acid sequence: CASSLGTGYTDTQYF. The full variable domain, in which reference TRBV5-6 and TRBJ2-3 provide the parts outside the CDR3, is DAGVTQSPTHLIKTRGQQVTLRCSPKSGHDTVSWYQQALGQGPQFIFQYYEEEERQRGNFPDRFSGHQFPNYSSELNVNALLLGDSALYLCASSLGTGYTDTQYFGPGTRLTVL.

The V gene is TRBV29-1, the J gene TRBJ2-7; 7 bases map to TRBD2. V was clipped by 0 bases and J by 5 bases; unmatched bases: 7. The length of the CDR3 is 14 residues. Per germline, CDR1 SQVTM and CDR2 ANQGSEA. The CDR3 DNA reads as TGCAGCGTTGAAGACAGGAAGCGGGGAAACGAGCAGTACTTC. Translating it yields CSVEDRKRGNEQYF.

V usage is TRBV7-9 and J usage is TRBJ1-2; a weak D match, TRBD1 (5 bases). The ends were cut back, 5 bases at V and 4 bases at J, with 14 bases in the middle. CDR3 length: 14 residues. Germline V gene lookup returns CDR1 SEHNR and CDR2 FQNEAQ (reference sequence). CDR3 protein: CASSPGRAAYGYTF. In DNA form, the CDR3 reads TGTGCCAGCAGCCCCGGCAGGGCGGCCTATGGCTACACCTTC.

This clone was counted a single time. The V call is TRBV18, the J call TRBJ1-1; 9 bases are a match to TRBD1. The CDR3 has 14 amino acids. V was pared by 6 bases and J by 4 bases, with 6 bases of the junction left unmatched. Germline CDR1 KGHSH, CDR2 LQKENI. As DNA, the CDR3 is TGTGCCAGCTCCTTGGACAGGGGAGGCACTGAAGCTTTCTTT. The encoded protein is CASSLDRGGTEAFF.

V is TRBV6-6 and J is TRBJ1-2; D is undetermined. Per germline, CDR1 MNHNY and CDR2 SVGAGI (reference sequence). The length of the CDR3 is 13 residues. V was shortened by 8 bases and J by 4 bases, with 14 bases between the two germline ends. CDR3 nucleotides: TGTGCCAGCTCTGACAACGGCTTCTATGGCTACACCTTC. Its translation: CASSDNGFYGYTF.

The CDR3 sequence is CASSFIARGLHEQYF. The CDR3 DNA sequence: TGTGCCAGCAGCTTTATAGCAAGGGGGTTGCACGAGCAGTACTTC. The genes are TRBV7-9 and TRBJ2-7, with D possibly matching TRBD1 (6 bases). Germline V gives CDR1 SEHNR, CDR2 FQNEAQ (reference sequence). This CDR3 is built from 15 residues. V was trimmed by 3 bases and J by 5 bases, leaving 17 bases between them.